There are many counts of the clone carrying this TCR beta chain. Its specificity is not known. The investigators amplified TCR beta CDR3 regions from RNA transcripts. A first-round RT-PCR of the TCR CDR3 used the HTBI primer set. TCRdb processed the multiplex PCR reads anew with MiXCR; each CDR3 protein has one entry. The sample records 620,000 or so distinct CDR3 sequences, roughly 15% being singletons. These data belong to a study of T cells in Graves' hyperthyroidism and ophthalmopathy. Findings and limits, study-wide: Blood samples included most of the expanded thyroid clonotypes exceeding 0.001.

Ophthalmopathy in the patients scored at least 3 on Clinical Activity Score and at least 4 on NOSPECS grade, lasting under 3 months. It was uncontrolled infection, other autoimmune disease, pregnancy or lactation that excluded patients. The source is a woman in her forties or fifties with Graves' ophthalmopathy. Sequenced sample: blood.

CDR3 residues: CASSVAQGVLGTGELFF. CDR3 DNA: TGTGCCAGCAGCGTAGCGCAGGGGGTCTTGGGCACCGGGGAGCTGTTTTTT. This sequence joins TRBV9 and TRBJ2-2; 7 bases are a match to TRBD1. J was trimmed by 4 bases and V by 0 bases; bases with no gene match: 9. The CDR3 has 17 amino acids. The germline V gene has CDR1 SGDLS and CDR2 YYNGEE.